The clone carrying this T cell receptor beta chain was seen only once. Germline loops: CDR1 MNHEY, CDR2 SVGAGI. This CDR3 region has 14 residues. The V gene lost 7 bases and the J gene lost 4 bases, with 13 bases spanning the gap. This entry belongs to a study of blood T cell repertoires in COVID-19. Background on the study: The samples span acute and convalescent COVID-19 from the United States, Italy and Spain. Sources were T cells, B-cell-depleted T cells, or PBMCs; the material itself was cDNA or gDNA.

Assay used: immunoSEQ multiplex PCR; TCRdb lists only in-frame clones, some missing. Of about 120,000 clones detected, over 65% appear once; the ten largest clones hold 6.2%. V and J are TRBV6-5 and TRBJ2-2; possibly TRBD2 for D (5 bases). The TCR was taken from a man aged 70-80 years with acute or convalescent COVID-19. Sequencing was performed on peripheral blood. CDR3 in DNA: TGTGCCAGCACCGAGGGTCTCCCCACCGGGGAGCTGTTTTTT. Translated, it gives CASTEGLPTGELFF.